This T cell receptor beta chain stems from a study of cytomegalovirus exposure and HLA in healthy donors. The donors were members of the validation cohort, which comprised roughly 120 subjects and was separate from the first cohort of 666 subjects. This table comes from immunoSEQ multiplex PCR, and its TCRdb copy is limited to in-frame clones, with some not included. The table lists about 120,000 clones, approximately 90% of them singletons. V lost 3 bases and J lost 10; bases outside the gene matches: 11. The CDR3 has 16 amino acids. Germline V gives CDR1 SGHRS, CDR2 YFSETQ. V is TRBV5-1 and J is TRBJ1-6, with 9 bases fitting TRBD1. Sequencing used PBMCs. The TCR sequence derives from a young woman in good health and CMV-seronegative. CDR3 region: CASSSATGGLGSPLHF. CDR3 DNA sequence: TGCGCCAGCAGCTCGGCGACAGGGGGTTTGGGGTCACCCCTCCACTTT.